This is a list of T cell receptor beta chains from one sample in a study of OX40 agonist ivuxolimab in advanced cancers. Using immunoSEQ multiplex PCR, the repertoire was profiled, and TCRdb retains in-frame clones only, with some absent. The sample has 95,000 to 100,000 clones; about 79% are singletons. The starting material was CD4+ or CD8+ T cells sorted from blood, obtained in a trial of the OX40 agonist ivuxolimab. All receptors come from an adult with an advanced solid tumor such as melanoma, head and neck, liver or kidney cancer. CDR3s include the opening cysteine and the closing phenylalanine or tryptophan. The D gene is left open where the match is weak. For some rows the clone size is stated as once, few or many, or as a class when expanded; others skip it.

d_call: NA; j_call: TRBJ2-7; v_call: TRBV19; clone_size: NA; cdr3_nt: TGTGCCAGTAGTATTTCCACACAGGGGAGCGGGGACGAGCAGTACTTC; cdr3_aa: CASSISTQGSGDEQYF
d_call: TRBD1; j_call: TRBJ2-7; v_call: TRBV19; clone_size: NA; cdr3_nt: TGTGCCAGTAGTCCACGGACAGGGGGATCCTACGAGCAGTACTTC; cdr3_aa: CASSPRTGGSYEQYF
d_call: TRBD1; j_call: TRBJ2-7; v_call: TRBV29-1; clone_size: NA; cdr3_nt: TGCAGCGTAAGGGACAGGGGAGCCTCCTACGAGCAGTACTTC; cdr3_aa: CSVRDRGASYEQYF
d_call: NA; j_call: TRBJ2-7; v_call: TRBV19; clone_size: few; cdr3_nt: TGTGCCAGTAGTAATCGGACATCGCAGTACTTC; cdr3_aa: CASSNRTSQYF
d_call: NA; j_call: TRBJ1-6; v_call: TRBV7-9; clone_size: once; cdr3_nt: TGTGCCAGCACCCATAGGCGGGAGAATTCACCCCTCCACTTT; cdr3_aa: CASTHRRENSPLHF
d_call: NA; j_call: TRBJ1-1; v_call: TRBV19; clone_size: NA; cdr3_nt: TGTGCCAGTTGGTCGGAGAGAATGAACACTGAAGCTTTCTTT; cdr3_aa: CASWSERMNTEAFF
d_call: NA; j_call: TRBJ2-2; v_call: TRBV6-5; clone_size: NA; cdr3_nt: TGTGCCAGCAGTAAAGGGAGGACTACCGGGGAGCTGTTTTTT; cdr3_aa: CASSKGRTTGELFF
d_call: NA; j_call: TRBJ2-7; v_call: TRBV27; clone_size: few; cdr3_nt: TGTGCCAGCAGGACGGACAGCTACGAGCAGTACTTC; cdr3_aa: CASRTDSYEQYF
d_call: TRBD2; j_call: TRBJ2-7; v_call: TRBV5-1; clone_size: once; cdr3_nt: TGCGCCAGCAGCCGGGAGACGGGAGGGCCAAAGTACGAGCAGTACTTC; cdr3_aa: CASSRETGGPKYEQYF
d_call: NA; j_call: TRBJ2-2; v_call: TRBV7-2; clone_size: few; cdr3_nt: TGTGCCAGCAGAACCACCTCCGGGTCCGGCGGGGAGCTGTTTTTT; cdr3_aa: CASRTTSGSGGELFF
d_call: TRBD2; j_call: TRBJ2-1; v_call: TRBV5-1; clone_size: NA; cdr3_nt: TGCGCCAGCAGCTTTGTGTCTAGCGGGGGACATGAGCAGTTCTTC; cdr3_aa: CASSFVSSGGHEQFF
d_call: NA; j_call: TRBJ1-1; v_call: TRBV9; clone_size: NA; cdr3_nt: TGTGCCAGCAACCCTACGGGGGGGTCCGGAGCTTTCTTT; cdr3_aa: CASNPTGGSGAFF
d_call: NA; j_call: TRBJ1-1; v_call: TRBV5-1; clone_size: NA; cdr3_nt: TGCGCCAGCAGCTTGGGGGCAGGGCCCCAGGCGACTGAAGCTTTCTTT; cdr3_aa: CASSLGAGPQATEAFF
d_call: TRBD1; j_call: TRBJ2-7; v_call: TRBV7-2; clone_size: few; cdr3_nt: TGTGCCAGCAGCCTTCGACAGGGAGTGGGCGAGCAGTACTTC; cdr3_aa: CASSLRQGVGEQYF
d_call: NA; j_call: TRBJ2-3; v_call: TRBV10-3; clone_size: NA; cdr3_nt: TGTGCCATCAGCTTCGGGACTCTACGCACAGATACGCAGTATTTT; cdr3_aa: CAISFGTLRTDTQYF
d_call: NA; j_call: TRBJ2-7; v_call: TRBV27; clone_size: NA; cdr3_nt: TGTGCCAGGGGGACGGGTGGCGAGCAGTACTTC; cdr3_aa: CARGTGGEQYF
d_call: NA; j_call: TRBJ2-3; v_call: TRBV21-1; clone_size: NA; cdr3_nt: TGTGCCAGCAGCTTTCACAGGGGCACGCAGTATTTT; cdr3_aa: CASSFHRGTQYF
d_call: NA; j_call: TRBJ2-3; v_call: TRBV11-2; clone_size: NA; cdr3_nt: TGTGCCAGCAGCGCCGGACATCCCACGCAGTATTTT; cdr3_aa: CASSAGHPTQYF
d_call: NA; j_call: TRBJ1-5; v_call: TRBV7-8; clone_size: few; cdr3_nt: TGTGCCAGCAGCCCTCGGACGTCCCCAAGCAATCAGCCCCAGCATTTT; cdr3_aa: CASSPRTSPSNQPQHF
d_call: NA; j_call: TRBJ2-3; v_call: TRBV5-1; clone_size: NA; cdr3_nt: TGCGCCAGCAGCTTCGGGGGTTCAGCAGATACGCAGTATTTT; cdr3_aa: CASSFGGSADTQYF
d_call: NA; j_call: TRBJ1-2; v_call: TRBV19; clone_size: NA; cdr3_nt: TGTGCCAGTAGTCTAGGAAACGGACCGGGGGGCTCCACCTTC; cdr3_aa: CASSLGNGPGGSTF
d_call: NA; j_call: TRBJ1-6; v_call: TRBV7-9; clone_size: NA; cdr3_nt: TGTGCCAGCAGCTTAGCCGCGGCCTATAATTCACCCCTCCACTTT; cdr3_aa: CASSLAAAYNSPLHF
d_call: TRBD2; j_call: TRBJ2-1; v_call: TRBV4-3; clone_size: NA; cdr3_nt: TGCGCCAGCAGCCTTCGACTAGCGGGGGGGGAGCAGTTCTTC; cdr3_aa: CASSLRLAGGEQFF
d_call: TRBD1; j_call: TRBJ2-7; v_call: TRBV7-9; clone_size: NA; cdr3_nt: TGTGCCAGCAGCTTCCCCCCTGGGGGCGGGACAGGCGGTTTCAACGAGCAGTACTTC; cdr3_aa: CASSFPPGGGTGGFNEQYF
d_call: TRBD2; j_call: TRBJ2-5; v_call: TRBV6-1; clone_size: NA; cdr3_nt: TGTGCCAGCAGTTCGGGACTAGCGCTAGAGACCCAGTACTTC; cdr3_aa: CASSSGLALETQYF
d_call: NA; j_call: TRBJ2-5; v_call: TRBV7-9; clone_size: NA; cdr3_nt: TGTGCCAGCAGCTTAGCGGGAGTGGATCAAGAGACCCAGTACTTC; cdr3_aa: CASSLAGVDQETQYF
d_call: TRBD1; j_call: TRBJ1-2; v_call: TRBV18; clone_size: NA; cdr3_nt: TGTGCCAGCTCACCAGAGGGGGCCGGTGGCTACACCTTC; cdr3_aa: CASSPEGAGGYTF
d_call: NA; j_call: TRBJ1-4; v_call: TRBV5-1; clone_size: NA; cdr3_nt: TGCGCCAGCAGCTTGTCAGCTACTAATGAAAAACTGTTTTTT; cdr3_aa: CASSLSATNEKLFF
d_call: NA; j_call: TRBJ1-4; v_call: TRBV28; clone_size: NA; cdr3_nt: TGTGCCACCACTGATCGAGCTCCTGAAAAACTGTTTTTT; cdr3_aa: CATTDRAPEKLFF
d_call: TRBD2; j_call: TRBJ2-7; v_call: TRBV7-6; clone_size: NA; cdr3_nt: TGTGCCAGCAGCCGACTAGCGGGGAGCTCCTACGAGCAGTACTTC; cdr3_aa: CASSRLAGSSYEQYF
d_call: TRBD2; j_call: TRBJ2-7; v_call: TRBV7-2; clone_size: once; cdr3_nt: TGTGCCAGCAGCGGGGGACTAGCGGGAAACCACGAGCAGTACTTC; cdr3_aa: CASSGGLAGNHEQYF
d_call: TRBD1; j_call: TRBJ2-7; v_call: TRBV27; clone_size: once; cdr3_nt: TGTGCCAGCAGTTTCCGGACAGGGGGCACCTACGAGCAGTACTTC; cdr3_aa: CASSFRTGGTYEQYF
d_call: NA; j_call: TRBJ2-2; v_call: TRBV28; clone_size: NA; cdr3_nt: TGTGCCAGCAGTTTTTTACAAAACACCGGGGAGCTGTTTTTT; cdr3_aa: CASSFLQNTGELFF